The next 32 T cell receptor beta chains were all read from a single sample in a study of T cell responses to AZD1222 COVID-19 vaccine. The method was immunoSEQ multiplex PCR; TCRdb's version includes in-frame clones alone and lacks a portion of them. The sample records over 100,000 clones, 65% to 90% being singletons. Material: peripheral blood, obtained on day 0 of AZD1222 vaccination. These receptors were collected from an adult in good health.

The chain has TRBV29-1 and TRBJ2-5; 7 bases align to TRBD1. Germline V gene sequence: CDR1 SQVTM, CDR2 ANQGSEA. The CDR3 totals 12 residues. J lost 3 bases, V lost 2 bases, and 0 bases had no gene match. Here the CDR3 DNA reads TGCAGCGTTGAAACAGGGGAAGAGACCCAGTACTTC. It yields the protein CSVETGEETQYF.

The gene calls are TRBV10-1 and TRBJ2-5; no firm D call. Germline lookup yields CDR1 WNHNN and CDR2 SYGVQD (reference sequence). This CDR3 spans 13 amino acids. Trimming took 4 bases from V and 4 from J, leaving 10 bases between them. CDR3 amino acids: CASSAQVGETQYF. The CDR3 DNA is TGCGCCAGCAGTGCGCAAGTTGGAGAGACCCAGTACTTC.

The CDR3: CASSLEGRGDIQYF. CDR3 in DNA: TGCGCCAGCAGCTTGGAGGGGCGAGGGGACATTCAGTACTTC. The gene calls are TRBV5-1 and TRBJ2-4; D tentatively fits TRBD1 or TRBD2 (5 bases each). CDR1 is SGHRS, CDR2 YFSETQ, per germline. This CDR3 comprises 14 residues. Between the trimmed V and J ends, which lost 0 bases and 8 bases, there was a span of 12 bases.

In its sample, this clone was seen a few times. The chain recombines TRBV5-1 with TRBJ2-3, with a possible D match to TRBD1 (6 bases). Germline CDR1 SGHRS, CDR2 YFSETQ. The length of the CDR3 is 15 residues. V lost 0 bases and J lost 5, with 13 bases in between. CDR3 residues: CASSLVLGAEDTQYF. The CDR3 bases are TGCGCCAGCAGCTTGGTACTGGGGGCGGAAGATACGCAGTATTTT.

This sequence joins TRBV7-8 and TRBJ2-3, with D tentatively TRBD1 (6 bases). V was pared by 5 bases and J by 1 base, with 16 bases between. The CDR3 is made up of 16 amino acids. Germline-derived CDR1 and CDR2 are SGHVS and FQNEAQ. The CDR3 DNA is TGTGCCAGCAGCCGAGGTGGGGGCGCGGGCACAGATACGCAGTATTTT. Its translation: CASSRGGGAGTDTQYF.

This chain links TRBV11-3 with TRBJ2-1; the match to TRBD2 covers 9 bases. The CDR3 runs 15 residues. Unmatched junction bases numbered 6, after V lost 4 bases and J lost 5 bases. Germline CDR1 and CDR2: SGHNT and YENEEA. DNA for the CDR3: TGTGCCAGCAGCTCGCGGGGGGGCCTGAACAATGAGCAGTTCTTC. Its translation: CASSSRGGLNNEQFF.

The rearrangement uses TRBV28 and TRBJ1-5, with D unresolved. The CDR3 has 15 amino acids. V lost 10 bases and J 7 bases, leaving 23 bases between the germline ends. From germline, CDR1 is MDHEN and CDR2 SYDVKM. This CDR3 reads CAIEEARAFVQPQHF. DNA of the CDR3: TGTGCCATTGAGGAGGCTCGGGCCTTCGTCCAGCCCCAGCATTTT. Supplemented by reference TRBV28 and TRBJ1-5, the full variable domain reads DVKVTQSSRYLVKRTGEKVFLECVQDMDHENMFWYRQDPGLGLRLIYFSYDVKMKEKGDIPEGYSVSREKKERFSLILESASTNQTSMYLCAIEEARAFVQPQHFGDGTRLSIL.

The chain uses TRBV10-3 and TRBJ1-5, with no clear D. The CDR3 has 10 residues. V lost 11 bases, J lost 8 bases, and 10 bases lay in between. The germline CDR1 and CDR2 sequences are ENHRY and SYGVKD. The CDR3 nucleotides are TGTGCCGTGAGAGGTAAGCCCCAGCATTTT. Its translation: CAVRGKPQHF.

CDR3 bases: TGTGCCAGCAGTGGAAGGTTAGGGACAACGGGCTACACCTTC. This gives the protein CASSGRLGTTGYTF. This sequence joins TRBV28 and TRBJ1-2; TRBD1 is a possible D gene (6 bases). CDR1 is MDHEN, CDR2 SYDVKM, per germline. The CDR3 is made up of 14 amino acids. Deletions cut 5 bases from V and 8 bases from J, with 18 bases between.

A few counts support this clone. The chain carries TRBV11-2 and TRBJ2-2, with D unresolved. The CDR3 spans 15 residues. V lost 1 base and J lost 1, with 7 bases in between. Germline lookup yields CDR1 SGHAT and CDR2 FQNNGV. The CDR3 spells CASSLGSRNTGELFF. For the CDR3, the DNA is TGTGCCAGCAGCTTAGGCAGTCGGAACACCGGGGAGCTGTTTTTT.

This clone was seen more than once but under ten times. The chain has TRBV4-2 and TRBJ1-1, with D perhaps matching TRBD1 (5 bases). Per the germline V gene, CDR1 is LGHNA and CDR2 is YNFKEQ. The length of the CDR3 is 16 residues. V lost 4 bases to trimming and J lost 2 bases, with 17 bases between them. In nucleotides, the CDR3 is TGTGCCAGCAGCCCGAGGCCGGGGACGGTCAACACTGAAGCTTTCTTT. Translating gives CASSPRPGTVNTEAFF.

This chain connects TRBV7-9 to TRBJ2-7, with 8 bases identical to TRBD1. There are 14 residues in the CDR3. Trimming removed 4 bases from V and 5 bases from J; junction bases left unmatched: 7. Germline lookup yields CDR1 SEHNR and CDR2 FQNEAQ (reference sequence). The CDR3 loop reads CASSSDRVIHEQYF. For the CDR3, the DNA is TGTGCCAGCAGCTCGGACAGGGTTATCCACGAGCAGTACTTC.

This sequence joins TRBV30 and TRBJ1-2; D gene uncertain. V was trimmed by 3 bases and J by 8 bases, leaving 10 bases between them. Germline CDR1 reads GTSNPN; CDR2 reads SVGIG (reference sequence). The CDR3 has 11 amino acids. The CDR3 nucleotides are TGTGCCTGGAGGGATCGACGGGGCTACACCTTC. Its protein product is CAWRDRRGYTF.

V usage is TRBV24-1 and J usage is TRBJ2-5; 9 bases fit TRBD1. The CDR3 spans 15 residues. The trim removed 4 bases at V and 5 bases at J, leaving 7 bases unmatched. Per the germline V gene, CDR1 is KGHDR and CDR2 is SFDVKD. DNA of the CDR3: TGTGCCACCAGTGAGTTCACAGGGGGCTGGGAGACCCAGTACTTC. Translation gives CATSEFTGGWETQYF.

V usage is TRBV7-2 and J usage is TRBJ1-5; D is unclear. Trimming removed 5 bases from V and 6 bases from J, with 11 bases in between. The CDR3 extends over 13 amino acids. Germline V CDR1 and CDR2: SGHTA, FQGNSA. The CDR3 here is CASSLSLGQPQHF. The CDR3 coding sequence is TGTGCCAGCAGCCTATCGCTAGGTCAGCCCCAGCATTTT.

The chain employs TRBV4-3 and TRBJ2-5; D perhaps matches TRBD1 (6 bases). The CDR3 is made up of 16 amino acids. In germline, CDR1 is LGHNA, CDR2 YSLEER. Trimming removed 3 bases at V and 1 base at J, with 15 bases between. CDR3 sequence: CASSQDLTGLQETQYF. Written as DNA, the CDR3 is TGCGCCAGCAGCCAGGATTTAACAGGGCTCCAAGAGACCCAGTACTTC.

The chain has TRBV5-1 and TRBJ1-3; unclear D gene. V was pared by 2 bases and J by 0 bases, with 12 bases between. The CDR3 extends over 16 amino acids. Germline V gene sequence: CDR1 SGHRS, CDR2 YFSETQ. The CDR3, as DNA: TGCGCCAGCAGCTTCACGACCGATTTCTCTGGAAACACCATATATTTT. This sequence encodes CASSFTTDFSGNTIYF. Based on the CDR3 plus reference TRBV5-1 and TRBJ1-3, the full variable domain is KAGVTQTPRYLIKTRGQQVTLSCSPISGHRSVSWYQQTPGQGLQFLFEYFSETQRNKGNFPGRFSGRQFSNSRSEMNVSTLELGDSALYLCASSFTTDFSGNTIYFGEGSWLTVV.

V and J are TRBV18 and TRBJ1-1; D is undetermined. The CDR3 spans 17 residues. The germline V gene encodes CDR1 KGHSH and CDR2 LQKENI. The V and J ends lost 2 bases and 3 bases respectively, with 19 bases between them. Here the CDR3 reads CASSPRESGIGYTEAFF. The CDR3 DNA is TGTGCCAGCTCACCAAGGGAATCAGGAATTGGGTACACTGAAGCTTTCTTT.

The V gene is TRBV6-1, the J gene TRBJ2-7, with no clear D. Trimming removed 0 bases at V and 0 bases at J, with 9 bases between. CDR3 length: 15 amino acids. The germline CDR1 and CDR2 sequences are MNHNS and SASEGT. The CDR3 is CASSEAPDASYEQYF. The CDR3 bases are TGTGCCAGCAGTGAAGCGCCGGACGCCTCCTACGAGCAGTACTTC.

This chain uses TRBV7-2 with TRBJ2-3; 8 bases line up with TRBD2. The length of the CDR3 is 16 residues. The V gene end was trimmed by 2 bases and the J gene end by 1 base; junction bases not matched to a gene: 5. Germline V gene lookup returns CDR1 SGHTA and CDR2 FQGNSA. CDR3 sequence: CASSLNPAGGTDTQYF. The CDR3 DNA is TGTGCCAGCAGCTTAAATCCAGCGGGGGGCACAGATACGCAGTATTTT.

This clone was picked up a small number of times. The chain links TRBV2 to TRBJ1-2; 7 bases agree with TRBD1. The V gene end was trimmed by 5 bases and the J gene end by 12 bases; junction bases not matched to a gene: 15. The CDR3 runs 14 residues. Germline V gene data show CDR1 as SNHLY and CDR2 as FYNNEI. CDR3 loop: CASSPEGTASPHTF. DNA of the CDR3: TGTGCCAGCAGTCCTGAAGGGACAGCGTCGCCCCACACCTTC. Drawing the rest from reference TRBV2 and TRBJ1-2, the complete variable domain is EPEVTQTPSHQVTQMGQEVILRCVPISNHLYFYWYRQILGQKVEFLVSFYNNEISEKSEIFDDQFSVERPDGSNFTLKIRSTKLEDSAMYFCASSPEGTASPHTFGSGTRLTVV.

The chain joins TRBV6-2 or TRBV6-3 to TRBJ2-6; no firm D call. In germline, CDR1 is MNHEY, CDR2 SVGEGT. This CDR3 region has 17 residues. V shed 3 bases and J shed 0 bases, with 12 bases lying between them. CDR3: CASSYKTTHSGANVLTF. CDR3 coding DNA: TGTGCCAGCAGTTATAAGACGACACACTCTGGGGCCAACGTCCTGACTTTC.

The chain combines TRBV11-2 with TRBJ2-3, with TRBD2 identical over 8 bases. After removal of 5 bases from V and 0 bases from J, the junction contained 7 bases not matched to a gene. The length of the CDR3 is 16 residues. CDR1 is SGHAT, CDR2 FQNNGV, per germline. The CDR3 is CASSLRLAPSTDTQYF. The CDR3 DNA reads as TGTGCCAGCAGCCTAAGACTAGCGCCCAGCACAGATACGCAGTATTTT. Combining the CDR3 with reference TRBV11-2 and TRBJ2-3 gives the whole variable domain EAGVAQSPRYKIIEKRQSVAFWCNPISGHATLYWYQQILGQGPKLLIQFQNNGVVDDSQLPKDRFSAERLKGVDSTLKIQPAKLEDSAVYLCASSLRLAPSTDTQYFGPGTRLTVL.

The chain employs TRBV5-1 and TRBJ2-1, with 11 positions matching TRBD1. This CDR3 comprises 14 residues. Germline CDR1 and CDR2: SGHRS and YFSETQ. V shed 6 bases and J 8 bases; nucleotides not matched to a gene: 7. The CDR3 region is CASTGTGGKDEQFF. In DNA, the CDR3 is TGCGCCAGCACCGGGACAGGGGGTAAGGATGAGCAGTTCTTC.

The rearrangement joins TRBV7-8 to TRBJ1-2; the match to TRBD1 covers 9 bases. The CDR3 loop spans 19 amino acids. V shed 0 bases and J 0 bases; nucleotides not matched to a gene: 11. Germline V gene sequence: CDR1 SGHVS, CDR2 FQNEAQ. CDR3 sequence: CASSLASWDRASTNYGYTF. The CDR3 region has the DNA TGTGCCAGCAGCTTAGCATCGTGGGACAGGGCCTCAACTAACTATGGCTACACCTTC.

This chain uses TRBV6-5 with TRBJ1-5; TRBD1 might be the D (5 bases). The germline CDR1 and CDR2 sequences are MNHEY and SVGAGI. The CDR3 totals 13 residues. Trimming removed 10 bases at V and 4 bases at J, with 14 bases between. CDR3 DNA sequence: TGTGCCACCGCACAGGTAGGAAATCAGCCCCAGCATTTT. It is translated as CATAQVGNQPQHF.

The CDR3 DNA is TGTGCCAGCAGCTTACAGGGGGGGGCCTTAGGCTACACCTTC. Translating it yields CASSLQGGALGYTF. V and J are TRBV11-2 and TRBJ1-2, with 7 bases that match TRBD1. There are 14 residues in the CDR3. The germline V gene encodes CDR1 SGHAT and CDR2 FQNNGV. V lost 2 bases to trimming and J lost 8 bases; unmatched junction nucleotides: 8.

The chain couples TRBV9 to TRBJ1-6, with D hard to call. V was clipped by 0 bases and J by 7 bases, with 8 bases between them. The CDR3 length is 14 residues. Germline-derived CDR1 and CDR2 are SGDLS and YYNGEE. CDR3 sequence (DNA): TGTGCCAGCAGCGTAGAAATGGCGAATTCACCCCTCCACTTT. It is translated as CASSVEMANSPLHF.

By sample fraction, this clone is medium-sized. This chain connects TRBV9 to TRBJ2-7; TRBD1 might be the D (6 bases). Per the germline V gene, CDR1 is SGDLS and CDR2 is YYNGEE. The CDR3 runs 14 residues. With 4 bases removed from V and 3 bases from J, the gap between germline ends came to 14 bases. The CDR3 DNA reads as TGTGCCAGCAGCCCCCAAAACAGGGTCTACGAGCAGTACTTC. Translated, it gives CASSPQNRVYEQYF.

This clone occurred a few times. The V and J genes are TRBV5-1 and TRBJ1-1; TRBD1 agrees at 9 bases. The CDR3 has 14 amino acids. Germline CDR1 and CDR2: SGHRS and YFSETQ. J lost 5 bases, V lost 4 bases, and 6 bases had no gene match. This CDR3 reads CASSLGQGWTEAFF. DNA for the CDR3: TGCGCCAGCAGCCTAGGACAGGGGTGGACTGAAGCTTTCTTT.

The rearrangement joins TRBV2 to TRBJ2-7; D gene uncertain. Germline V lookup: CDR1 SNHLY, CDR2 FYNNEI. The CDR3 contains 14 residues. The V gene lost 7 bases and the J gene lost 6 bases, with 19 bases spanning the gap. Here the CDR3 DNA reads TGTGCCAGCAAAACGGACCCCAATGATGGCGAGCAGTACTTC. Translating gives CASKTDPNDGEQYF.

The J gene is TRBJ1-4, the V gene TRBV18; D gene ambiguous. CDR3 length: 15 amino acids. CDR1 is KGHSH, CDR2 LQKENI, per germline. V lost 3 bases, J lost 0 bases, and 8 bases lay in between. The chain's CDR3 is CASSPRTATNEKLFF. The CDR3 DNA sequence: TGTGCCAGCTCACCTCGGACGGCAACTAATGAAAAACTGTTTTTT.